This note documents a single TCR beta chain sequence. Its antigen is unknown. The entry originates in a study of shared clonotypes between healthy human individuals. The overall study: Samples came from two female and a few male donors aged 18 to 49.

Study-wide findings and caveats: Tissues were not sampled, only blood, and their repertoires likely differ.

This CDR3 contains 15 residues. The V end lost 0 bases, the J end lost 7 bases, and 11 bases lay between the germline ends. From germline, CDR1 is SGDLS and CDR2 YYNGEE. Some 28,000 T cell genomes (about 300 ng DNA) went into each PBMC replicate. Sequenced by immunoSEQ multiplex PCR; TCRdb stores in-frame clones only, minus some. Of some 490,000 clones detected, about 72% appear once; the ten largest clones hold around 12%. The specimen sequenced was PBMCs. The chain uses TRBV9 and TRBJ1-6; no clear D gene. This clonotype was obtained from a woman aged 40-49 years in good health. Some clones in this sample may be carry-over from other donors' samples. The CDR3, as DNA: TGTGCCAGCAGCGTAGATGGGAACAGCAATTCACCCCTCCACTTT. This gives the protein CASSVDGNSNSPLHF.